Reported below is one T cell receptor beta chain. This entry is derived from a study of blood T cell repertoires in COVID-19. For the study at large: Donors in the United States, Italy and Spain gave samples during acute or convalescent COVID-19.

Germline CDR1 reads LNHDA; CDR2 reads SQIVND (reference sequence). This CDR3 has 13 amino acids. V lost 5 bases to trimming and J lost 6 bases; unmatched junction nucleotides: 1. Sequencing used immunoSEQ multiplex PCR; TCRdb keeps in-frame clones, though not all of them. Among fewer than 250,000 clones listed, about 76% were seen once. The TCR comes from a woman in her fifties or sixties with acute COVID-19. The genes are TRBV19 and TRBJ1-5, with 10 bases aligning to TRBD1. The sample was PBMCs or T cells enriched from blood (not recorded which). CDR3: CASSDRGRQPQHF. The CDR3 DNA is TGTGCCAGTAGTGACAGGGGGCGTCAGCCCCAGCATTTT.